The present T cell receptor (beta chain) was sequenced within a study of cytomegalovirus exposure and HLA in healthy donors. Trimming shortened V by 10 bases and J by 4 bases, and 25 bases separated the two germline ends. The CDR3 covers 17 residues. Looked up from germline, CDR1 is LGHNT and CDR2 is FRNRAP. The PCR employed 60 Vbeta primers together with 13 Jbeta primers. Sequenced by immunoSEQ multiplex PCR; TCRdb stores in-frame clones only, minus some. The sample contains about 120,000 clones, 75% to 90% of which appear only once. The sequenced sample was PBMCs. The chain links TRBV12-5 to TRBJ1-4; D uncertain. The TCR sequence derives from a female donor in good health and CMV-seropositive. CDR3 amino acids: CAMKSVALMSLNEKLFF. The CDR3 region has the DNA TGTGCTATGAAATCCGTTGCCTTAATGAGTCTTAATGAAAAACTGTTTTTT.